This T cell receptor (beta chain) was recovered during a study of CXCR3-negative and CXCR3-positive naive CD8 T cells. In the study overall: Each library held about 1.5 +/- 0.3 million TRB reads, around 150 million in total. The study, taken as a whole, reports: The study found comparably high diversity in both naive subsets and much lower diversity in memory CD8+ cells. Naive cells positive for CXCR3 carried more hydrophobic TRB CDR3s than CXCR3-negative ones.

Naive CD8+ T cells had a CD45RO-CCR7+CD27+CD95- phenotype. This CDR3 contains 13 residues. Germline-derived CDR1 and CDR2 are SGHRS and YFSETQ. As concerns this clonotype: Antigen: not known.

The method, 5' RACE with UMI labels, was used to prepare the TRB cDNA libraries. Reprocessing the 5' RACE reads, TCRdb reports a single entry for every CDR3 protein and omits DNA. The table gives around 63,000 distinct CDR3 sequences; the top ten clones make up roughly 4.4% of it. The receptor comes from a human donor in good health. Some clones in this sample may be carry-over from other donors' samples. Specimen: naive CXCR3+ CD8+ T cells from blood. The subset is: CD45RO-CCR7+CD27+CD95- naive CD8+ T cells expressing CXCR3 (TNR3+). The rearrangement links TRBV5-1 to TRBJ1-1; TCRdb designates TRBD1, a call that cannot be tested without DNA. The CDR3 loop reads CASSLGGNTEAFF.